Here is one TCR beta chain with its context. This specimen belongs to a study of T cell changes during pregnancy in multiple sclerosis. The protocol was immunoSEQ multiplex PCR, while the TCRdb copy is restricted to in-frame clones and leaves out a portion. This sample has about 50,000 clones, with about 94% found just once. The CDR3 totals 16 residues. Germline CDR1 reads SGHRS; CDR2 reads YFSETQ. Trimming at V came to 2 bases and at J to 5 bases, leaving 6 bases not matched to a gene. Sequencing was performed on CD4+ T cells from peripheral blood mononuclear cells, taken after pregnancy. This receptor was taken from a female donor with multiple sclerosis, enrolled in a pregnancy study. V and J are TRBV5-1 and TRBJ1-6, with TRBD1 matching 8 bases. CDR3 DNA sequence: TGCGCCAGCAGCTTTGACGGACAGGGAAATAATTCACCCCTCCACTTT. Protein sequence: CASSFDGQGNNSPLHF.